This passage covers 4 T cell receptor beta chains from one sample sequenced in a study of blood T cells in healthy people across ages. Using a J-beta primer mix together with a sample-barcoded 5' primer, a second PCR was run for roughly 7 to 12 cycles. TCRdb analysed the 5' RACE reads with MiXCR anew, one entry per CDR3 protein. This table holds under 1,000,000 distinct CDR3 sequences, around half found once. Sequencing used blood. The receptors come from a man older than 75 in good health.

The V and J genes are TRBV10-3 and TRBJ2-1; 7 bases agree with TRBD2. The V and J ends lost 6 bases and 8 bases, in that order; junction bases with no gene match: 16. This CDR3 has 16 residues. CDR1 is ENHRY and CDR2 is SYGVKD in the germline V gene. CDR3 sequence (DNA): TGTGCCATCAGACGTTCGGCTGCGGGAGATCGCTATGAGCAGTTCTTC. Protein: CAIRRSAAGDRYEQFF.

As for this clonotype: Since a much larger clone is just one base distant, this may be a read error. The J gene is TRBJ2-4, the V gene TRBV15; D not certain. The closer fit of TRBJ2-7 to the DNA end suggests the J call may be wrong. Germline values: CDR1 LNHNV, CDR2 YYDKDF (reference sequence). This CDR3 comprises 13 residues. The CDR3 DNA sequence: TGTGCCACCAGCAGAGATCGAGAGGACGAGCAGTACTTC. Translation gives CATSRDREDEQYF.

This clonotype showed up many times. A single base separates this from a much larger clone, so it may be a read error. This sequence joins TRBV25-1 and TRBJ2-5, with D maybe TRBD2 (7 bases). The CDR3 consists of 14 residues. V lost 1 base, J lost 4 bases, and 10 bases lay in between. Germline loops: CDR1 MGHDK, CDR2 SYGVNS. The CDR3 is CASSEWGGGETQYF. The CDR3, as DNA: TGTGCCAGCAGTGAATGGGGGGGCGGAGAGACCCAGTACTTC.

The CDR3 nucleotides read TGTGCCAGCAGTCCGCAGGGGGTAAATGGTGTCTCTGAAGCTTTCTTT. Translating gives CASSPQGVNGVSEAFF. V is TRBV6-6 and J is TRBJ1-1; the match to TRBD1 covers 7 bases. CDR1 is MNHNY and CDR2 is SVGAGI in the germline V gene (reference sequence). J lost 6 bases, V lost 5 bases, and 15 bases had no gene match. The CDR3 runs 16 residues.